These 9 T cell receptor beta chains were sequenced from one sample in a study of cytomegalovirus exposure and HLA in healthy donors. PCR amplification relied on 60 Vbeta primers (plus 13 Jbeta primers). The repertoire was sequenced with immunoSEQ multiplex PCR; TCRdb's copy has only in-frame clones and lacks some. The table shows under 140,000 clones, with about 80% occurring only once. Sequenced material: PBMCs. All receptors come from a woman aged 55 to 70 in good health and CMV-seropositive.

This clone was detected once. The chain is built from TRBV7-2 and TRBJ1-1, with 7 bases lining up with TRBD1. This CDR3 comprises 14 residues. The germline gives CDR1 SGHTA, CDR2 FQGNSA. Unmatched junction bases numbered 5, after V lost 3 bases and J lost 4 bases. The DNA for the CDR3 is TGTGCCAGCAGCTTGGGATCAGGGGGCACTGAAGCTTTCTTT. Its translation: CASSLGSGGTEAFF.

The genes are TRBV19 and TRBJ1-5; 9 bases are a match to TRBD1. The CDR3 has 17 residues. The V segment lost 5 bases and the J segment 0 bases; nucleotides outside the gene matches: 8. The germline gives CDR1 LNHDA, CDR2 SQIVND (reference sequence). CDR3 DNA: TGTGCCAGTAGTCGACGGACAGGGGACTATAGCAATCAGCCCCAGCATTTT. Translation gives CASSRRTGDYSNQPQHF. The whole variable domain, remainder taken from reference TRBV19 and TRBJ1-5, is DGGITQSPKYLFRKEGQNVTLSCEQNLNHDAMYWYRQDPGQGLRLIYYSQIVNDFQKGDIAEGYSVSREKKESFPLTVTSAQKNPTAFYLCASSRRTGDYSNQPQHFGDGTRLSIL.

The chain recombines TRBV28 with TRBJ2-2, with a weak D call TRBD1 (6 bases). V was shortened by 2 bases and J by 4 bases, with 23 bases between the two germline ends. This CDR3 spans 19 amino acids. The germline gives CDR1 MDHEN, CDR2 SYDVKM. For the CDR3, the DNA is TGTGCCAGCAGTTTAGACTTGACTGGGCAGGGGACAATCACCGGGGAGCTGTTTTTT. It specifies CASSLDLTGQGTITGELFF. The complete variable domain, with remaining parts taken from reference TRBV28 and TRBJ2-2, reads DVKVTQSSRYLVKRTGEKVFLECVQDMDHENMFWYRQDPGLGLRLIYFSYDVKMKEKGDIPEGYSVSREKKERFSLILESASTNQTSMYLCASSLDLTGQGTITGELFFGEGSRLTVL.

This clone came up a few times. The gene calls are TRBV7-9 and TRBJ1-4, with D possibly matching TRBD1 (6 bases). Germline loops: CDR1 SEHNR, CDR2 FQNEAQ (reference sequence). V lost 4 bases and J lost 6, with 15 bases in between. The CDR3 spans 15 residues. DNA for the CDR3: TGTGCCAGCAGCTCCGAAGGGACACTTCATGAAAAACTGTTTTTT. Amino acids: CASSSEGTLHEKLFF.

V and J are TRBV5-1 and TRBJ2-5; TRBD1 aligns across 11 bases. The germline V gene has CDR1 SGHRS and CDR2 YFSETQ. The CDR3 runs to 16 residues. With 3 bases clipped from V and 5 bases from J, the junction kept 9 bases outside the gene matches. This CDR3 reads CASSYPGTGGAETQYF. In DNA, the CDR3 is TGCGCCAGCAGCTACCCCGGGACAGGGGGTGCGGAGACCCAGTACTTC.

The chain employs TRBV29-1 and TRBJ2-1; 12 bases align to TRBD2. J gave up 2 bases and V 3 bases, and 11 bases lay outside the gene matches. The CDR3 sequence is 18 residues long. CDR1 and CDR2 from the germline V gene are SQVTM and ANQGSEA. CDR3: CSVDTTSGRRGTYNEQFF. CDR3 DNA sequence: TGCAGCGTTGACACGACTAGCGGGAGAAGGGGGACCTACAATGAGCAGTTCTTC.

The chain has TRBV11-2 and TRBJ2-7; 9 bases agree with TRBD2. V trimming: 1 base; J trimming: 3 bases; junction bases outside the gene matches: 4. Looked up from germline, CDR1 is SGHAT and CDR2 is FQNNGV. The CDR3 contains 15 residues. CDR3 in amino acids: CASSLATSGYYEQYF. The CDR3 region has the DNA TGTGCCAGCAGCTTAGCTACTAGCGGGTACTACGAGCAGTACTTC.

For the CDR3, the DNA is TGTGCCAGCTCACCACTTACCGGGACAGGGGATGAAAAACTGTTTTTT. Residues: CASSPLTGTGDEKLFF. J is TRBJ1-4 and V is TRBV18; 10 bases match TRBD1. Trimming at V came to 1 base and at J to 6 bases, leaving 5 bases not matched to a gene. This CDR3 spans 16 amino acids. Germline-derived CDR1 and CDR2 are KGHSH and LQKENI.

The chain links TRBV28 to TRBJ2-7; 9 positions agree with TRBD2. The CDR3 is 20 residues long. In germline, CDR1 is MDHEN, CDR2 SYDVKM. V lost 3 bases, J lost 4 bases, and 22 bases stayed unmatched. The CDR3 sequence: CASSFSVGSSGKSNTYEQYF. In DNA form, the CDR3 reads TGTGCCAGCAGTTTTTCGGTCGGGTCTAGCGGGAAAAGTAACACATACGAGCAGTACTTC.